These 14 T cell receptor beta chains originate from one sample sequenced in a study of T-cell reconstitution after alpha-beta-depleted transplantation in children. The library targeted TCRbeta and was prepared with unique molecular identifiers. In TCRdb, the PCR reads were re-called with MiXCR into one record per CDR3 protein. The sample lists roughly 50,000 distinct CDR3 sequences, approximately 43% occurring once. The sequences come from PBMCs, mostly from graft donor cells, collected 360 days after TCRalphabeta/CD19-depleted stem cell transplant. Source of these receptors: a male patient younger than 18 who had a stem cell transplant for acute lymphoblastic leukemia, so the T cells may come from the graft donor.

This clonotype was recorded a few times. The V call is TRBV7-2, the J call TRBJ2-5, with 9 bases lining up with TRBD2. V shed 5 bases and J 3 bases; nucleotides not matched to a gene: 7. The CDR3 is 15 residues long. CDR1 is SGHTA and CDR2 is FQGNSA in the germline V gene. CDR3 sequence reads: CASSAQLAGKETQYF. The CDR3 DNA reads as TGTGCCAGCAGCGCGCAACTAGCGGGTAAAGAGACCCAGTACTTC.

The CDR3 DNA is TGTGCCAGCAGCGACAGGCCCCCTGGGGCCAACGTCCTGACTTTC. Protein product: CASSDRPPGANVLTF. This rearrangement joins TRBV25-1 to TRBJ2-6, with D possibly being TRBD1 (6 bases). CDR1 is MGHDK and CDR2 is SYGVNS in the germline V gene. The ends were cut back, 6 bases at V and 2 bases at J, with 11 bases in the middle. CDR3 length: 15 residues.

This clonotype appeared a few times. V is TRBV24-1 and J is TRBJ2-1, with D perhaps TRBD2 (6 bases). Trimming stripped 3 bases from V and 4 bases from J, with 15 bases between. Per the germline V gene, CDR1 is KGHDR and CDR2 is SFDVKD. The CDR3 extends over 16 amino acids. The CDR3 bases are TGTGCCACCAGTGATGCGACTAGTCCCGCTTACAATGAGCAGTTCTTC. Protein sequence: CATSDATSPAYNEQFF.

The chain combines TRBV12-3 or TRBV12-4 with TRBJ2-5; the D call may be TRBD1 or TRBD2 (6 bases each). V lost 5 bases to trimming and J lost 5 bases, with 12 bases between them. The CDR3 contains 13 residues. The DNA of the CDR3 is TGTGCCAGCAGTAAGGGGGGCGTGGAGACCCAGTACTTC. Its protein is CASSKGGVETQYF.

The sample holds one count of this clonotype. CDR3: CASRNQRGSYEQYF. In DNA, the CDR3 is TGTGCCAGCAGAAATCAGCGGGGTTCCTACGAGCAGTACTTC. This rearrangement joins TRBV7-8 to TRBJ2-7; 7 bases fit TRBD2. The CDR3 extends over 14 amino acids. V gave up 6 bases and J gave up 1 base; unmatched junction bases: 6. Germline V gives CDR1 SGHVS, CDR2 FQNEAQ. Together with reference TRBV7-8 and TRBJ2-7, the CDR3 gives the full variable domain: GAGVSQSPRYKVAKRGQDVALRCDPISGHVSLFWYQQALGQGPEFLTYFQNEAQLDKSGLPSDRFFAERPEGSVSTLKIQRTQQEDSAVYLCASRNQRGSYEQYFGPGTRLTVT.

This clonotype has a handful of counts. This chain connects TRBV12-3 or TRBV12-4 to TRBJ1-1; no definite D call. The CDR3 has 14 amino acids. Trimming took 6 bases from V and 2 from J, leaving 13 bases between them. The chain's CDR3 is CASRIAADNTEAFF. As DNA, the CDR3 is TGTGCCAGCAGGATAGCGGCTGACAACACTGAAGCTTTCTTT.

In this sample, this clonotype turned up a few times. The rearrangement links TRBV29-1 to TRBJ2-5; D gene ambiguous. The germline V gene has CDR1 SQVTM and CDR2 ANQGSEA. The CDR3 is 14 amino acids. Trimming removed 3 bases from V and 5 bases from J, with 16 bases in between. The CDR3 DNA is TGCAGCGTTGATGCGGCGGCGGTGGGGGAGACCCAGTACTTC. Its protein is CSVDAAAVGETQYF.

The gene calls are TRBV29-1 and TRBJ2-2; D may be TRBD2 (5 bases). CDR1 and CDR2 (germline): SQVTM, ANQGSEA. V was trimmed by 5 bases and J by 5 bases, leaving 15 bases between them. This CDR3 comprises 14 residues. The CDR3 reads CSVFGRGGTGELFF. Here the CDR3 DNA reads TGCAGCGTTTTCGGACGAGGAGGTACCGGGGAGCTGTTTTTT.

As DNA, the CDR3 is TGCGCCAGCAGCTTGGCTCTAGCGGGGGTCCATGAGCAGTTCTTC. Translation: CASSLALAGVHEQFF. The rearrangement uses TRBV5-1 and TRBJ2-1, with 10 positions matching TRBD2. The CDR3 sequence is 15 residues long. The junction had 5 bases not matched to a gene; V was cut back by 0 bases and J by 8 bases. CDR1 and CDR2 (germline): SGHRS, YFSETQ. The whole variable domain, remainder taken from reference TRBV5-1 and TRBJ2-1, is KAGVTQTPRYLIKTRGQQVTLSCSPISGHRSVSWYQQTPGQGLQFLFEYFSETQRNKGNFPGRFSGRQFSNSRSEMNVSTLELGDSALYLCASSLALAGVHEQFFGPGTRLTVL.

The CDR3 nucleotides read TGTGCCAGCAGCTACCTCCTGTACGAGCAGTACTTC. It is translated as CASSYLLYEQYF. This sequence joins TRBV7-2 and TRBJ2-7; D is ambiguous. V dropped 4 bases and J dropped 4 bases, with 8 bases sitting between them. The CDR3 has 12 residues. Germline values: CDR1 SGHTA, CDR2 FQGNSA.

The chain carries TRBV24-1 and TRBJ1-1, with D uncertain. Germline CDR1 reads KGHDR; CDR2 reads SFDVKD. V lost 9 bases to trimming and J lost 4 bases, with 8 bases between them. The CDR3 loop spans 11 amino acids. This CDR3 reads CATSRGTEAFF. The CDR3 DNA reads TGTGCCACCTCTCGAGGCACTGAAGCTTTCTTT.

This chain uses TRBV5-1 with TRBJ2-1; tentatively, D is TRBD2 (6 bases). The CDR3 spans 15 residues. V was cut by 0 bases and J by 4 bases, with 11 bases left in between. Germline loops: CDR1 SGHRS, CDR2 YFSETQ. The CDR3, as DNA: TGCGCCAGCAGCTTGGATTGGGGGGAGTACAATGAGCAGTTCTTC. Translation: CASSLDWGEYNEQFF. Full variable domain (rest looked up from reference TRBV5-1 and TRBJ2-1): KAGVTQTPRYLIKTRGQQVTLSCSPISGHRSVSWYQQTPGQGLQFLFEYFSETQRNKGNFPGRFSGRQFSNSRSEMNVSTLELGDSALYLCASSLDWGEYNEQFFGPGTRLTVL.

The chain has TRBV20-1 and TRBJ2-1; D possibly corresponds to TRBD2 (6 bases). This CDR3 comprises 13 residues. Per the germline V gene, CDR1 is DFQATT and CDR2 is SNEGSKA (reference sequence). The ends were cut back, 0 bases at V and 6 bases at J, with 9 bases in the middle. In DNA form, the CDR3 reads TGCAGTGCTAGAGATCCCGGGAGCAATGAGCAGTTCTTC. Amino acids: CSARDPGSNEQFF.

This chain uses TRBV25-1 with TRBJ1-4; maybe TRBD1 (6 bases). With 10 bases removed from V and 13 bases from J, the gap between germline ends came to 28 bases. The germline CDR1 and CDR2 sequences are MGHDK and SYGVNS. The CDR3 has 15 amino acids. The CDR3 protein is CATRGPASGFGRLFF. For the CDR3, the DNA is TGTGCCACCCGGGGGCCAGCGTCGGGGTTCGGTAGACTGTTTTTT.